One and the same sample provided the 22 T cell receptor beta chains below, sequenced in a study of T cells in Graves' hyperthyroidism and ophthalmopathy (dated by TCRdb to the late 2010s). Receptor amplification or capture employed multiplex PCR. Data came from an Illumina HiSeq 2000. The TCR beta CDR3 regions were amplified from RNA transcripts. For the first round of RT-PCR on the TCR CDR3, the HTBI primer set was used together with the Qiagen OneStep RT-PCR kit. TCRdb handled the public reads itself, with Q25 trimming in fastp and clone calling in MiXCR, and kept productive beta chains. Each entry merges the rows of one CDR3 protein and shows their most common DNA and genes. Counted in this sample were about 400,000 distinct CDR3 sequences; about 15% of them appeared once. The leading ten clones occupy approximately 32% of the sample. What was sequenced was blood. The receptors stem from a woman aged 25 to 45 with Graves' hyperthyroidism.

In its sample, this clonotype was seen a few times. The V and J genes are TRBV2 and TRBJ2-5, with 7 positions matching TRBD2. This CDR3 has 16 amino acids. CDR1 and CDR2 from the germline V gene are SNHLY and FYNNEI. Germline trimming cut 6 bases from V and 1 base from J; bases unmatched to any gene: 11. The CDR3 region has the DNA TGTGCCAGCAGCCCCCTAAGGGCTAGCGGCCAAGAGACCCAGTACTTC. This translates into CASSPLRASGQETQYF.

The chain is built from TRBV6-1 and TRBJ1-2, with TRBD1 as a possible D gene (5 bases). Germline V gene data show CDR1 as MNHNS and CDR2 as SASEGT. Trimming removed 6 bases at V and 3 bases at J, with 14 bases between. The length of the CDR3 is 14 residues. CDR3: CASRRRDGDYGYTF. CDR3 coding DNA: TGTGCCAGCAGACGCCGGGACGGAGACTATGGCTACACCTTC.

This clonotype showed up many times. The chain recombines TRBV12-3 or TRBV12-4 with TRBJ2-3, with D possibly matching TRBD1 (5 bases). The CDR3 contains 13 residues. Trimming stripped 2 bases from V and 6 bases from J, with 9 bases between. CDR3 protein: CASSLLGVDTQYF. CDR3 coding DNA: TGTGCCAGCAGTTTATTAGGGGTTGATACGCAGTATTTT.

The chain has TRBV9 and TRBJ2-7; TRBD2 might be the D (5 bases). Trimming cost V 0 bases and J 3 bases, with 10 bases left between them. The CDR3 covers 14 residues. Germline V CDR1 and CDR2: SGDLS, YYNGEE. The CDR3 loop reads CASSVAPGGYEQYF. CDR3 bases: TGTGCCAGCAGCGTAGCTCCAGGAGGCTACGAGCAGTACTTC.

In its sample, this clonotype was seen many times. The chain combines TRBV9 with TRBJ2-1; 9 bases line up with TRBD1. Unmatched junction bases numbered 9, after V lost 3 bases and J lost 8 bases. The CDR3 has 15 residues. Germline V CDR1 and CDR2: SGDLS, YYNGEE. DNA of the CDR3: TGTGCCAGCAGCGCCCGGGACAGGGATCGCGATGAGCAGTTCTTC. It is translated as CASSARDRDRDEQFF.

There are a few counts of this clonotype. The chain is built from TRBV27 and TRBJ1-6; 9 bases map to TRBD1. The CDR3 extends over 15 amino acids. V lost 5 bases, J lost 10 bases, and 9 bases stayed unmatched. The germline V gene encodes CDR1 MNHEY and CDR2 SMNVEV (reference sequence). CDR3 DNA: TGTGCCAGCAGTGCGGACAGGGGTTTGGGATCACCCCTCCACTTT. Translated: CASSADRGLGSPLHF.

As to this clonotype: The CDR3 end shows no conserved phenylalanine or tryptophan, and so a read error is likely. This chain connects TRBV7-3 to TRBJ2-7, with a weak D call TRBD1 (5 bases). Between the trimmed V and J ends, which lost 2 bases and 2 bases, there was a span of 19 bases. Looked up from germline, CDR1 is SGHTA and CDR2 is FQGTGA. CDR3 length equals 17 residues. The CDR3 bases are TGTGCCAGCAGCTTAGGAGACAGACGGCGTTATACCTACGAGCAGTACTCC. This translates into CASSLGDRRRYTYEQYS.

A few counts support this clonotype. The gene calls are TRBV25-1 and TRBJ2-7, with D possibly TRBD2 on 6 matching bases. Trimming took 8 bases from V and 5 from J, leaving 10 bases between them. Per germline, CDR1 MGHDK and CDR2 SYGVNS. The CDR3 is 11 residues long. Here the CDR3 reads CASRAGHEQYF. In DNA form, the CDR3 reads TGTGCCAGCCGAGCGGGCCACGAGCAGTACTTC.

This chain's CDR3 is CASSLGSGSPNEQFF. The CDR3 DNA is TGCGCCAGCAGCTTGGGTAGCGGGAGCCCCAATGAGCAGTTCTTC. This rearrangement joins TRBV5-1 to TRBJ2-1, with 9 bases lining up with TRBD2. CDR3 length equals 15 residues. Unmatched junction bases numbered 4, after V lost 0 bases and J lost 6 bases. Per the germline V gene, CDR1 is SGHRS and CDR2 is YFSETQ.

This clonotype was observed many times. The CDR3 DNA sequence: TGTGCCAGCAGGCAGGGTGCCGGGGAGCTGTTTTTT. Encoded protein: CASRQGAGELFF. The genes are TRBV28 and TRBJ2-2, with D perhaps TRBD1 (5 bases). Trimming took 6 bases from V and 6 from J, leaving 8 bases between them. The germline gives CDR1 MDHEN, CDR2 SYDVKM. The CDR3 consists of 12 residues.

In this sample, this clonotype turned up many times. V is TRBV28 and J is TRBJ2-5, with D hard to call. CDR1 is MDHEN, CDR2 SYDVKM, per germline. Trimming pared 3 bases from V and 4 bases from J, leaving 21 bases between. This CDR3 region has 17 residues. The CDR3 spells CASSFVLRAGFGETQYF. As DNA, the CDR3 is TGTGCCAGCAGTTTCGTCCTAAGGGCAGGATTTGGAGAGACCCAGTACTTC. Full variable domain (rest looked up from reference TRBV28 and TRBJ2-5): DVKVTQSSRYLVKRTGEKVFLECVQDMDHENMFWYRQDPGLGLRLIYFSYDVKMKEKGDIPEGYSVSREKKERFSLILESASTNQTSMYLCASSFVLRAGFGETQYFGPGTRLLVL.

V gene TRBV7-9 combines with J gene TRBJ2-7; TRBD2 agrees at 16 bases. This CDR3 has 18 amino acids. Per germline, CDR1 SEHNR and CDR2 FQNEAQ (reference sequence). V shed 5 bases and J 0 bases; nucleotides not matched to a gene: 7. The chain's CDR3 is CASSQGLAGGPSSYEQYF. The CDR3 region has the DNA TGTGCCAGCAGCCAGGGACTAGCGGGAGGGCCGAGCTCCTACGAGCAGTACTTC.

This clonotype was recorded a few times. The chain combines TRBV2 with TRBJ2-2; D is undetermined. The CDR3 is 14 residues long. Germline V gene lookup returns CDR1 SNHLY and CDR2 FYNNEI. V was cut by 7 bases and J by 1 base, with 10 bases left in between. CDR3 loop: CASTDGRNTGELFF. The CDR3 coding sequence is TGTGCCAGCACCGACGGACGGAACACCGGGGAGCTGTTTTTT.

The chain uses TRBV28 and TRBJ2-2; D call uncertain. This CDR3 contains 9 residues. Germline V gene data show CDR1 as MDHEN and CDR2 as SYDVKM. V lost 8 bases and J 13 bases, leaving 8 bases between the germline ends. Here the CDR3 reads CASGARLFF. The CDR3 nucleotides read TGTGCCAGCGGTGCTCGGCTGTTTTTT. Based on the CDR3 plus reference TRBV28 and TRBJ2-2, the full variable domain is DVKVTQSSRYLVKRTGEKVFLECVQDMDHENMFWYRQDPGLGLRLIYFSYDVKMKEKGDIPEGYSVSREKKERFSLILESASTNQTSMYLCASGARLFFGEGSRLTVL.

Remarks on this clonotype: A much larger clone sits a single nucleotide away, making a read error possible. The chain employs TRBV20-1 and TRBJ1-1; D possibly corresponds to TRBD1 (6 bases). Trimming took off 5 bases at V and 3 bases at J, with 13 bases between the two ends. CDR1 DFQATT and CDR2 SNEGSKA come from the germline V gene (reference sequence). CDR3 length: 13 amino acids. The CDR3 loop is CSAARGKDTEAFF. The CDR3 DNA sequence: TGCAGTGCTGCCAGGGGTAAAGACACTGAAGCTTTCTTT.

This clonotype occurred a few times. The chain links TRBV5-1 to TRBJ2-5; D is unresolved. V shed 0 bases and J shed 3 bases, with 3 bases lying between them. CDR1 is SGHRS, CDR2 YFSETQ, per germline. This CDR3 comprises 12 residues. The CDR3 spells CASSLEEETQYF. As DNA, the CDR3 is TGCGCCAGCAGCTTGGAGGAAGAGACCCAGTACTTC.

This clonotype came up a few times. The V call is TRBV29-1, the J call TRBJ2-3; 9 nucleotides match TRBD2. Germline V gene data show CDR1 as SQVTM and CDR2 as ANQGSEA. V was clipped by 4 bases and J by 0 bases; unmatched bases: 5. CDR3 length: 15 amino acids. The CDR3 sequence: CSVARLADSTDTQYF. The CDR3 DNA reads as TGCAGCGTTGCCCGACTAGCGGATAGCACAGATACGCAGTATTTT.

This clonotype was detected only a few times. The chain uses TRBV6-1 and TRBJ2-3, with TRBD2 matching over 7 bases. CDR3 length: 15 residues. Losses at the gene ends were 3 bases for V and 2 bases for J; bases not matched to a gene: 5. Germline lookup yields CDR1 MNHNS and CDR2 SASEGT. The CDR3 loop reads CASSDEAGPTDTQYF. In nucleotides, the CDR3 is TGTGCCAGCAGTGATGAAGCGGGACCCACAGATACGCAGTATTTT.

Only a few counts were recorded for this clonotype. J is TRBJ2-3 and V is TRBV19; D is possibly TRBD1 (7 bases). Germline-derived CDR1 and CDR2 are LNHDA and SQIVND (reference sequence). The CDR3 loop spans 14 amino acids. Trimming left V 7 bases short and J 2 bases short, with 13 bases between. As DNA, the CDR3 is TGTGCCAGTACATCAGGGGGGAACACAGATACGCAGTATTTT. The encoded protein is CASTSGGNTDTQYF.

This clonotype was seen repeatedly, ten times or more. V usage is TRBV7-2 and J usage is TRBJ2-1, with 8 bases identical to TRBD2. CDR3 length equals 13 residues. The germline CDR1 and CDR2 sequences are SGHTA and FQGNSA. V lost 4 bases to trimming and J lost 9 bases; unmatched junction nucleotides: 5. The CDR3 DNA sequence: TGTGCCAGCAGCTGGTGGACTAGCAGTGAGCAGTTCTTC. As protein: CASSWWTSSEQFF.

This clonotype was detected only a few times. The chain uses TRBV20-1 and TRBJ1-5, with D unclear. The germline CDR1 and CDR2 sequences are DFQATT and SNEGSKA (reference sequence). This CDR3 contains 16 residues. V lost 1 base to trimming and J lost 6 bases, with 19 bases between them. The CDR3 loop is CSARVSRGGLSQPQHF. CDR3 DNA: TGCAGTGCTAGAGTTTCCCGGGGTGGGCTCAGTCAGCCCCAGCATTTT.

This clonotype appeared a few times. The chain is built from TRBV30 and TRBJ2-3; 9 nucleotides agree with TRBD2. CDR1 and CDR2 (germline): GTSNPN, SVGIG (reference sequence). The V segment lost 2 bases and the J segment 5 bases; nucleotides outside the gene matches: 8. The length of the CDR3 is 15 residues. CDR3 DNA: TGTGCCTGGAGTCCTAGCGGGAAATTGGGAGATACGCAGTATTTT. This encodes CAWSPSGKLGDTQYF.